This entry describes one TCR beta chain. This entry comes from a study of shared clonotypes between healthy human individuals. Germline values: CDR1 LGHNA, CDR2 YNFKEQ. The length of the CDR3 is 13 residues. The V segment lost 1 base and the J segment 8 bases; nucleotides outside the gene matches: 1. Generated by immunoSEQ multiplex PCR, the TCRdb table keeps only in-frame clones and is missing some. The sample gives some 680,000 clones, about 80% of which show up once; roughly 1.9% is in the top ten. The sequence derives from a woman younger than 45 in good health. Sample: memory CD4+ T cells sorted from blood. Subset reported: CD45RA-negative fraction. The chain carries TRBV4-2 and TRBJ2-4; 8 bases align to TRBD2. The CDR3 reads CASSQVRGDIQYF. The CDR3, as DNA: TGTGCCAGCAGCCAAGTGCGGGGGGACATTCAGTACTTC.